This T cell receptor (beta chain) derives from a study of Ad26.COV2.S vaccination and SARS-CoV-2 variants. CDR1 is SQVTM and CDR2 is ANQGSEA in the germline V gene. CDR3 size: 15 residues. V lost 0 bases, J lost 4 bases, and 14 bases lay in between. Stated treatment: over 15 received Ad26.COV2.S at low or high dose, single or two shots; a few received placebo; per-sample allocation not given. Each sample was drawn 63 days after the first injection (of vaccine or placebo). The assay was immunoSEQ multiplex PCR, and TCRdb's table has in-frame clones only and misses some. The sample holds 380,000 or so clones, 80% to 90% seen once.

This specimen was peripheral blood, taken in a trial of Ad26.COV2.S vaccine versus placebo. The chain joins TRBV29-1 to TRBJ2-3; D may be TRBD2 (5 bases). The TCR sequence derives from a person aged 18-65 years who received the Ad26.COV2.S COVID-19 vaccine or a placebo. CDR3 coding DNA: TGCAGCGTTGAAGATGCGGGCGGGTGGGCAGATACGCAGTATTTT. This gives the protein CSVEDAGGWADTQYF.